This TCR beta chain was identified during a study of cytomegalovirus exposure and HLA in healthy donors. Germline lookup yields CDR1 SEHNR and CDR2 FQNEAQ (reference sequence). The CDR3 spans 14 residues. Between the trimmed V and J ends, which lost 4 bases and 4 bases, there was a span of 10 bases. Data came from immunoSEQ multiplex PCR; TCRdb stores just in-frame clones and leaves some out. The data show a few hundred thousand clones, 70% to 90% seen once. This TCR was recovered from a woman aged 18 to 35 in good health and CMV-seronegative. Sequenced input: PBMCs. The V and J genes are TRBV7-9 and TRBJ1-4; TRBD1 is a possible D gene (6 bases). CDR3 amino acids: CASSSQGSNEKLFF. The CDR3 DNA reads TGTGCCAGCAGCTCACAGGGTAGTAATGAAAAACTGTTTTTT.